Below are 2 T cell receptor beta chains sequenced from a single sample in a study of vaccination and CD4 T cells after COVID-19. The treatment: 10-day PBMC culture with coronavirus spike peptide pools or control peptides (ViraFEST assay). The assay that was used to sequence DNA from cultured CD4+ T cells was the Oncomine TCR Beta short-read assay. TCRdb called the PCR reads again in MiXCR, with one record for every CDR3 protein. Among approximately 15,000 distinct CDR3 sequences listed, over 55% were seen once. For these TCRs, the target antigens are not known. The sequencing used CD4+ T cells from blood, cultured in vitro, collected after SARS-CoV-2 vaccination. The receptors derive from a human donor who had recovered from COVID-19.

The chain employs TRBV19 and TRBJ2-5; 10 positions match TRBD1. The CDR3 sequence is 15 residues long. Germline assignment: CDR1 LNHDA and CDR2 SQIVND (reference sequence). The J segment lost 5 bases and the V segment lost 3 bases, leaving 6 bases of the junction unmatched. The CDR3 protein is CASSIGRDRGETQYF. The CDR3 nucleotides are TGTGCCAGTAGTATTGGCCGGGACAGGGGTGAGACCCAGTACTTC.

The chain links TRBV5-6 to TRBJ2-7, with D possibly TRBD2 on 6 matching bases. The length of the CDR3 is 14 residues. Germline CDR1 SGHDT, CDR2 YYEEEE. Trimming took 4 bases from V and 0 from J, leaving 11 bases between them. CDR3 nucleotide sequence: TGTGCCAGCAGCCGCGGGGACGGCTCCTACGAGCAGTACTTC. It is translated as CASSRGDGSYEQYF.